One and the same sample provided the 30 T cell receptor beta chains below, sequenced in a study of response to subunit inactivated influenza vaccine. TCRdb re-derived calls from the RT-PCR reads in MiXCR, one entry per CDR3 protein. The repertoire holds around 710,000 distinct CDR3 sequences, with approximately 15% as singletons. The material sequenced was PBMCs from blood, taken 14 to 15 days before vaccination. These receptors came from a man aged 50-60 years who received an inactivated influenza vaccine.

The table lists this clonotype with a few counts. J is TRBJ2-1 and V is TRBV7-3, with 7 bases fitting TRBD2. CDR1 and CDR2 from the germline V gene are SGHTA and FQGTGA. This CDR3 has 16 amino acids. V was pared by 1 base and J by 9 bases, with 12 bases of the junction left unmatched. The chain's CDR3 is CASSLIGGRALSEQFF. The CDR3 DNA is TGTGCCAGCAGCTTAATAGGAGGGAGGGCCCTCTCTGAGCAGTTCTTC.

The chain uses TRBV6-2 or TRBV6-3 and TRBJ1-5, with TRBD1 as a possible D gene (6 bases). Deletions cut 9 bases from V and 4 bases from J, with 16 bases between. CDR3 length equals 14 residues. The germline gives CDR1 MNHEY, CDR2 SVGEGT. The CDR3 protein is CASQGRQGNQPQHF. The CDR3 DNA is TGTGCCAGTCAAGGGCGGCAGGGGAATCAGCCCCAGCATTTT.

There are a few counts of this clonotype. The gene calls are TRBV7-9 and TRBJ2-1, with 8 nucleotides matching TRBD2. The CDR3 spans 15 residues. V lost 6 bases and J lost 6; bases outside the gene matches: 10. Germline CDR1 and CDR2: SEHNR and FQNEAQ (reference sequence). CDR3 sequence: CASRYRAGRGNEQFF. CDR3 DNA sequence: TGTGCCAGCAGGTATCGAGCCGGGAGGGGCAATGAGCAGTTCTTC. Supplemented by reference TRBV7-9 and TRBJ2-1, the full variable domain reads DTGVSQNPRHKITKRGQNVTFRCDPISEHNRLYWYRQTLGQGPEFLTYFQNEAQLEKSRLLSDRFSAERPKGSFSTLEIQRTEQGDSAMYLCASRYRAGRGNEQFFGPGTRLTVL.

The sample holds a few counts of this clonotype. The chain combines TRBV5-1 with TRBJ2-1; TRBD2 agrees at 13 bases. Germline-derived CDR1 and CDR2 are SGHRS and YFSETQ. J gave up 6 bases and V 0 bases, and 6 bases lay outside the gene matches. CDR3 length: 17 amino acids. CDR3 amino acids: CASSLDLLAGGPNEQFF. DNA for the CDR3: TGCGCCAGCAGCTTGGACCTACTAGCGGGAGGGCCCAATGAGCAGTTCTTC.

This clonotype was detected only a few times. The chain has TRBV5-1 and TRBJ2-6; D is unclear. The germline gives CDR1 SGHRS, CDR2 YFSETQ. This CDR3 has 14 amino acids. V dropped 0 bases and J dropped 3 bases, with 4 bases sitting between them. CDR3 in DNA: TGCGCCAGCAGCTTGGCCTTTGGGGCCAACGTCCTGACTTTC. Amino acids: CASSLAFGANVLTF.

This clonotype was observed a few times. The chain links TRBV29-1 to TRBJ2-1, with D possibly TRBD1 on 6 matching bases. Germline loops: CDR1 SQVTM, CDR2 ANQGSEA. V was clipped by 4 bases and J by 0 bases, with 16 bases between them. CDR3 size: 16 residues. This CDR3 is CSVGGLAVSSYNEQFF. In DNA, the CDR3 is TGCAGCGTTGGGGGGCTAGCAGTTAGCTCCTACAATGAGCAGTTCTTC.

The chain has TRBV11-2 and TRBJ2-7, with TRBD2 matching over 7 bases. Germline CDR1 and CDR2: SGHAT and FQNNGV. J was trimmed by 2 bases and V by 1 base; bases with no gene match: 14. This CDR3 is built from 18 residues. The CDR3 coding sequence is TGTGCCAGCAGCTTAGTTAGTGGAGCGGGGCCGTTTCCCTACGAGCAGTACTTC. This gives the protein CASSLVSGAGPFPYEQYF.

This clonotype was seen a few times. The chain is built from TRBV19 and TRBJ2-7; tentatively, D is TRBD1 (5 bases). This CDR3 has 14 residues. The germline V gene has CDR1 LNHDA and CDR2 SQIVND (reference sequence). Trimming took 5 bases from V and 0 from J, leaving 11 bases between them. CDR3 DNA: TGTGCCAGTAGTCTTCGTGGGGCCTCCTACGAGCAGTACTTC. It encodes CASSLRGASYEQYF.

In its sample, this clonotype was seen a few times. The chain carries TRBV29-1 and TRBJ2-7; possibly TRBD1 for D (7 bases). The CDR3 has 13 amino acids. The V gene lost 5 bases and the J gene lost 1 base, with 12 bases spanning the gap. Germline assignment: CDR1 SQVTM and CDR2 ANQGSEA. The CDR3 sequence: CSVKTGRSYEQYF. Here the CDR3 DNA reads TGCAGCGTTAAGACAGGGAGGTCCTACGAGCAGTACTTC.

This clonotype has just a few counts. The chain has TRBV28 and TRBJ2-3; no firm D call. V dropped 6 bases and J dropped 6 bases, with 7 bases sitting between them. The CDR3 runs 11 residues. CDR1 is MDHEN, CDR2 SYDVKM, per germline. CDR3 coding DNA: TGTGCCAGCAGGGATGGGGATACGCAGTATTTT. This gives the protein CASRDGDTQYF.

Ten or more counts support this clonotype. The CDR3 reads CASSQDTVQETQYF. As DNA, the CDR3 is TGTGCCAGCAGCCAAGATACAGTCCAAGAGACCCAGTACTTC. The V gene is TRBV14, the J gene TRBJ2-5; D remains ambiguous. V was cut by 0 bases and J by 1 base, with 6 bases left in between. Germline V CDR1 and CDR2: SGHDN, FVKESK. The CDR3 is 14 amino acids. The whole variable domain, remainder taken from reference TRBV14 and TRBJ2-5, is EAGVTQFPSHSVIEKGQTVTLRCDPISGHDNLYWYRRVMGKEIKFLLHFVKESKQDESGMPNNRFLAERTGGTYSTLKVQPAELEDSGVYFCASSQDTVQETQYFGPGTRLLVL.

This chain joins TRBV10-2 and TRBJ2-2; 7 bases align to TRBD2. CDR1 is WSHSY, CDR2 SAAADI, per germline. The V segment lost 6 bases and the J segment 4 bases; nucleotides outside the gene matches: 2. This CDR3 comprises 13 residues. The CDR3 sequence: CASRTSVTGELFF. The DNA for the CDR3 is TGCGCCAGCAGAACTAGCGTCACCGGGGAGCTGTTTTTT.

This clonotype was recorded at least ten times. The rearrangement uses TRBV4-1 and TRBJ1-4; D is uncertain. Germline V gene sequence: CDR1 MGHRA, CDR2 YSYEKL. V shed 6 bases and J shed 0 bases, with 11 bases lying between them. The CDR3 extends over 15 amino acids. CDR3 protein: CASSRVVATNEKLFF. CDR3 nucleotides: TGCGCCAGCAGTCGTGTTGTTGCAACTAATGAAAAACTGTTTTTT.

The chain couples TRBV7-8 to TRBJ2-1, with 9 bases identical to TRBD2. The CDR3 contains 15 residues. V lost 2 bases to trimming and J lost 4 bases; unmatched junction nucleotides: 3. Germline CDR1 is SGHVS and CDR2 is FQNEAQ. The CDR3 reads CASSLFLAGYNEQFF. In DNA, the CDR3 is TGTGCCAGCAGCTTATTCCTAGCGGGGTACAATGAGCAGTTCTTC.

V gene TRBV28 combines with J gene TRBJ2-1; D unclear. Between the trimmed V and J ends, which lost 1 base and 7 bases, there was a span of 5 bases. The CDR3 covers 12 residues. Germline-derived CDR1 and CDR2 are MDHEN and SYDVKM. CDR3 coding DNA: TGTGCCAGCAGTTTATCAAAGAATGAGCAGTTCTTC. Translating gives CASSLSKNEQFF.

In its sample, this clonotype was seen a few times. V gene TRBV3-1 combines with J gene TRBJ2-5; a weak D match, TRBD1 (5 bases). This CDR3 region has 16 residues. The V gene lost 4 bases and the J gene lost 1 base, with 16 bases spanning the gap. From germline, CDR1 is LGHDT and CDR2 YNNKEL (reference sequence). The CDR3 DNA reads as TGTGCCAGCAGCCTACCAAGGGGCACTCCCCAAGAGACCCAGTACTTC. It encodes CASSLPRGTPQETQYF.

At least ten counts were recorded for this clonotype. The rearrangement joins TRBV25-1 to TRBJ2-4; 11 nucleotides agree with TRBD2. With V trimmed by 6 bases and J by 8 bases, 6 bases remained unmatched. The CDR3 runs to 14 residues. Germline values: CDR1 MGHDK, CDR2 SYGVNS. CDR3 protein: CASSVAGGVDIQYF. CDR3 coding DNA: TGTGCCAGCAGCGTAGCGGGGGGGGTGGACATTCAGTACTTC. The variable domain in full, with the rest retrieved from reference TRBV25-1 and TRBJ2-4, is EADIYQTPRYLVIGTGKKITLECSQTMGHDKMYWYQQDPGMELHLIHYSYGVNSTEKGDLSSESTVSRIRTEHFPLTLESARPSHTSQYLCASSVAGGVDIQYFGAGTRLSVL.

This clonotype appeared a few times. The chain combines TRBV28 with TRBJ2-7; 7 nucleotides align to TRBD1. V lost 3 bases to trimming and J lost 1 base; unmatched junction nucleotides: 12. Germline V lookup: CDR1 MDHEN, CDR2 SYDVKM. The CDR3 consists of 17 residues. CDR3 protein: CASSLVRQGRKSYEQYF. Written as DNA, the CDR3 is TGTGCCAGCAGTTTGGTAAGACAGGGTCGAAAATCCTACGAGCAGTACTTC.

This clonotype was counted many times. The CDR3 bases are TGTGCCAGTAGGGACATATACAATGAGCAGTTCTTC. It encodes CASRDIYNEQFF. V is TRBV3-1 and J is TRBJ2-1; tentatively, D is TRBD1 (6 bases). Germline V gene sequence: CDR1 LGHDT, CDR2 YNNKEL (reference sequence). This CDR3 spans 12 amino acids. Trimming cost V 9 bases and J 4 bases, with 10 bases left between them.

This clonotype has ten or more counts. The chain is built from TRBV4-2 and TRBJ2-5; weak D call: TRBD2 (5 bases). The V gene lost 0 bases and the J gene lost 1 base, with 6 bases spanning the gap. CDR1 and CDR2 (germline): LGHNA, YNFKEQ. The CDR3 consists of 14 residues. CDR3 sequence reads: CASSQDTSQETQYF. The CDR3 bases are TGTGCCAGCAGCCAAGATACTAGCCAAGAGACCCAGTACTTC.

The chain joins TRBV7-9 to TRBJ2-3, with TRBD2 matching over 7 bases. Germline CDR1 is SEHNR and CDR2 is FQNEAQ (reference sequence). The CDR3 is 15 residues long. Trimming removed 4 bases from V and 2 bases from J; junction bases left unmatched: 6. The CDR3 region is CASSWALANTDTQYF. Written as DNA, the CDR3 is TGTGCCAGCAGCTGGGCACTAGCGAACACAGATACGCAGTATTTT.

The sample holds a few counts of this clonotype. The chain combines TRBV18 with TRBJ2-7; D is possibly TRBD2 (5 bases). This CDR3 is built from 15 residues. V was pared by 4 bases and J by 5 bases, with 18 bases between. CDR1 is KGHSH and CDR2 is LQKENI in the germline V gene. CDR3 sequence: CASSLAQPPGNEQYF. The CDR3, as DNA: TGTGCCAGCTCACTGGCGCAGCCACCGGGAAACGAGCAGTACTTC.

The chain recombines TRBV4-1 with TRBJ1-4; D unresolved. CDR3 length: 15 residues. Germline V lookup: CDR1 MGHRA, CDR2 YSYEKL. V was pared by 2 bases and J by 0 bases, with 7 bases between. The CDR3 DNA reads as TGCGCCAGCAGCCAAAAGCAAGCAACTAATGAAAAACTGTTTTTT. Translating it yields CASSQKQATNEKLFF.

A few counts support this clonotype. This chain uses TRBV7-8 with TRBJ2-7, with 13 bases aligning to TRBD2. CDR1 and CDR2 from the germline V gene are SGHVS and FQNEAQ. Trimming removed 7 bases from V and 3 bases from J; junction bases left unmatched: 3. The CDR3 spans 14 residues. This chain's CDR3 is CASIRTSGSYEQYF. CDR3 DNA sequence: TGTGCCAGCATCAGGACTAGCGGGAGCTACGAGCAGTACTTC.

This clonotype was counted a few times. CDR3 nucleotide sequence: TGCGCCAGCAGCCCCCCAGGGGGGAATAATTCACCCCTCCACTTT. The encoded protein is CASSPPGGNNSPLHF. V gene TRBV4-1 combines with J gene TRBJ1-6; 7 bases are shared with TRBD1. V shed 4 bases, J shed 5 bases, and the junction held 5 bases outside the gene matches. Germline values: CDR1 MGHRA, CDR2 YSYEKL. The CDR3 loop spans 15 amino acids.

This clonotype was seen only a few times. This sequence joins TRBV3-1 and TRBJ1-4; D unresolved. Germline-derived CDR1 and CDR2 are LGHDT and YNNKEL (reference sequence). This CDR3 comprises 12 residues. The V end lost 4 bases, the J end lost 7 bases, and 7 bases lay between the germline ends. The CDR3, as DNA: TGTGCCAGCAGCCGGAGCGGTGAAAAACTGTTTTTT. Translating it yields CASSRSGEKLFF.

This clonotype occurred a few times. The chain has TRBV5-1 and TRBJ1-1, with D unclear. Trimming cost V 0 bases and J 0 bases, with 9 bases left between them. Germline CDR1 is SGHRS and CDR2 is YFSETQ. This CDR3 comprises 15 residues. In DNA, the CDR3 is TGCGCCAGCAGCTTGGGGGCCGGGGTGAACACTGAAGCTTTCTTT. As protein: CASSLGAGVNTEAFF.

This clonotype has just a few counts. The genes are TRBV7-9 and TRBJ2-5; D is undetermined. V dropped 4 bases and J dropped 3 bases, with 3 bases sitting between them. The germline CDR1 and CDR2 sequences are SEHNR and FQNEAQ (reference sequence). There are 11 residues in the CDR3. CDR3 DNA sequence: TGTGCCAGCAGCTGGAAAGAGACCCAGTACTTC. Encoded protein: CASSWKETQYF.

The chain is built from TRBV5-1 and TRBJ1-3; TRBD1 might be the D (5 bases). The CDR3 totals 15 residues. The V end lost 4 bases, the J end lost 0 bases, and 11 bases lay between the germline ends. The germline CDR1 and CDR2 sequences are SGHRS and YFSETQ. CDR3: CASSVDKSSGNTIYF. The CDR3 region has the DNA TGCGCCAGCAGCGTGGACAAGAGCTCTGGAAACACCATATATTTT.

V is TRBV3-1 and J is TRBJ1-4; the D is unclear. Trimming removed 7 bases at V and 5 bases at J, with 14 bases between. The CDR3 covers 14 residues. Germline V gene sequence: CDR1 LGHDT, CDR2 YNNKEL (reference sequence). The CDR3 loop is CASTLRGANEKLFF. CDR3 coding DNA: TGTGCCAGCACCCTGCGGGGAGCCAATGAAAAACTGTTTTTT. The full variable domain, with the rest looked up from reference TRBV3-1 and TRBJ1-4, is DTAVSQTPKYLVTQMGNDKSIKCEQNLGHDTMYWYKQDSKKFLKIMFSYNNKELIINETVPNRFSPKSPDKAHLNLHINSLELGDSAVYFCASTLRGANEKLFFGSGTQLSVL.